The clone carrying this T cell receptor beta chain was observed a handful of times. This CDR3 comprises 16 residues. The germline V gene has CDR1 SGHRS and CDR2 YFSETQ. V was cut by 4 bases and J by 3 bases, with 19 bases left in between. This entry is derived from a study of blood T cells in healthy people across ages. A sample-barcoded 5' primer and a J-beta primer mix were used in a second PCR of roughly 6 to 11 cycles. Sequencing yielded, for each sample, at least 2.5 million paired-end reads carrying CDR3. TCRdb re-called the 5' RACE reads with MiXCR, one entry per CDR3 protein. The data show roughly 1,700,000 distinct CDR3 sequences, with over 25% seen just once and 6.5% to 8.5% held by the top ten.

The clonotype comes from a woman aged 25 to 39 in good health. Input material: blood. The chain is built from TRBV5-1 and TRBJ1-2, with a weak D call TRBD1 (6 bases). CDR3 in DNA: TGCGCCAGCAGCCACGGACGGGGGGCTGGTGACTATGGCTACACCTTC. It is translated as CASSHGRGAGDYGYTF.